Shown below are 29 T cell receptor beta chains from a single sample sequenced in a study of blood T cell repertoires in COVID-19. Sequencing was performed with immunoSEQ multiplex PCR; in TCRdb, only in-frame clones are kept and a portion is missing. This sample has hundreds of thousands of clones; 87% occur once, and the top ten carry 2.2%. Input material: peripheral blood. The receptors here all came from a woman aged 50 to 65 who had recovered from COVID-19.

The V gene is TRBV6-6, the J gene TRBJ2-5, with a tentative D call TRBD1 (7 bases). Germline CDR1 reads MNHNY; CDR2 reads SVGAGI (reference sequence). This CDR3 is built from 14 residues. The V end was cut by 6 bases, the J end by 4 bases, with 15 bases between. DNA for the CDR3: TGTGCCAGCAGACCTAGACAGGGAGGAGAGACCCAGTACTTC. Translating it yields CASRPRQGGETQYF.

DNA of the CDR3: TGTGCCAGCAGTTACAAAGCGGGGTCACTAACCTACGAGCAGTACTTC. This translates into CASSYKAGSLTYEQYF. The V and J genes are TRBV6-5 and TRBJ2-7; 7 bases are shared with TRBD2. After removal of 2 bases from V and 2 bases from J, the junction contained 9 bases not matched to a gene. The V gene's germline CDR1 is MNHEY and CDR2 SVGAGI. CDR3 length: 16 amino acids.

The chain joins TRBV3-1 (or the pseudogene TRBV3-2) to TRBJ1-4; 9 bases are a match to TRBD1. After removal of 4 bases from V and 7 bases from J, the junction contained 4 bases not matched to a gene. Per the germline V gene, CDR1 is LGHDT and CDR2 is YNNKEL (reference sequence). The length of the CDR3 is 14 residues. CDR3: CASSLTGGGEKLFF. The CDR3 DNA reads TGTGCCAGCAGCCTGACAGGGGGTGGTGAAAAACTGTTTTTT.

The chain joins TRBV7-9 to TRBJ2-3; D is uncertain. Trimming pared 0 bases from V and 6 bases from J, leaving 7 bases between. The CDR3 sequence is 13 residues long. CDR1 and CDR2 (germline): SEHNR, FQNEAQ (reference sequence). The CDR3 protein is CASSLASADTQYF. The CDR3 DNA reads TGTGCCAGCAGCTTAGCGTCAGCGGATACGCAGTATTTT. The variable domain in full, with the rest retrieved from reference TRBV7-9 and TRBJ2-3, is DTGVSQNPRHKITKRGQNVTFRCDPISEHNRLYWYRQTLGQGPEFLTYFQNEAQLEKSRLLSDRFSAERPKGSFSTLEIQRTEQGDSAMYLCASSLASADTQYFGPGTRLTVL.

The chain carries TRBV11-2 and TRBJ1-2; D gene ambiguous. The CDR3 is 13 residues long. Trimming cost V 5 bases and J 2 bases, with 9 bases left between them. Germline values: CDR1 SGHAT, CDR2 FQNNGV. The CDR3 is CASSPTPNYGYTF. The CDR3 bases are TGTGCCAGCAGCCCAACACCAAACTATGGCTACACCTTC.

V gene TRBV6-5 combines with J gene TRBJ1-4; no definite D call. There are 16 residues in the CDR3. Germline V gene sequence: CDR1 MNHEY, CDR2 SVGAGI. V dropped 0 bases and J dropped 7 bases, with 15 bases sitting between them. The CDR3 loop reads CASSYSEEGVTEKLFF. CDR3 coding DNA: TGTGCCAGCAGTTACTCGGAAGAGGGAGTGACTGAAAAACTGTTTTTT.

The chain is built from TRBV27 and TRBJ2-3; 7 bases map to TRBD1. J gave up 6 bases and V 4 bases, and 7 bases lay outside the gene matches. There are 14 residues in the CDR3. Germline V lookup: CDR1 MNHEY, CDR2 SMNVEV (reference sequence). The CDR3 DNA sequence: TGTGCCAGCAGTTCTCGGGACAGTGGGGATACGCAGTATTTT. Translation gives CASSSRDSGDTQYF.

The chain employs TRBV7-9 and TRBJ1-1; D unclear. CDR3 length equals 14 residues. CDR1 is SEHNR, CDR2 FQNEAQ, per germline (reference sequence). V was trimmed by 5 bases and J by 4 bases, leaving 14 bases between them. CDR3 loop: CASSGIRGGTEAFF. CDR3 nucleotides: TGTGCCAGCAGCGGGATCCGGGGAGGCACTGAAGCTTTCTTT.

V gene TRBV5-1 combines with J gene TRBJ1-6; D gene ambiguous. The CDR3 extends over 16 amino acids. Trimming stripped 4 bases from V and 4 bases from J, with 15 bases between. Germline V gene data show CDR1 as SGHRS and CDR2 as YFSETQ. The CDR3 nucleotides read TGCGCCAGCAGCGGACTCGGCGGGGTGTATAATTCACCCCTCCACTTT. The encoded protein is CASSGLGGVYNSPLHF.

Details on this clone: At one of its ends the junction is not consistent with the germline gene, which may arise from a read error. The chain is built from TRBV6-5 and TRBJ1-1; TRBD1 is a possible D gene (6 bases). Germline values: CDR1 MNHEY, CDR2 SVGAGI. This CDR3 is 12 amino acids long. The CDR3: CHTYRVNTEAFF. The CDR3 DNA reads as TGCCACACCTACAGGGTGAACACTGAAGCTTTCTTT.

The chain is built from TRBV19 and TRBJ2-1, with D possibly being TRBD2 (5 bases). CDR1 is LNHDA, CDR2 SQIVND, per germline (reference sequence). The CDR3 has 15 residues. V lost 0 bases and J 4 bases, leaving 10 bases between the germline ends. DNA of the CDR3: TGTGCCAGTAGTATAGAGGGAGCTGGGTACAATGAGCAGTTCTTC. It specifies CASSIEGAGYNEQFF.

The V and J genes are TRBV12-3 or TRBV12-4 and TRBJ2-6, with D possibly being TRBD2 (6 bases). This CDR3 has 13 residues. V was cut by 7 bases and J by 9 bases, with 13 bases left in between. CDR3 coding DNA: TGTGCCAGCAAATCCGGAGCGGGCAACGTCCTGACTTTC. Residues: CASKSGAGNVLTF.

The chain is built from TRBV7-2 and TRBJ2-7; 7 bases are shared with TRBD2. CDR1 SGHTA and CDR2 FQGNSA come from the germline V gene. V lost 5 bases to trimming and J lost 0 bases; unmatched junction nucleotides: 4. This CDR3 has 14 residues. As DNA, the CDR3 is TGTGCCAGCAGCAAACGGGACTACTCCTACGAGCAGTACTTC. This codes for CASSKRDYSYEQYF.

The gene calls are TRBV7-6 and TRBJ2-3; possible D gene TRBD1, 6 bases. The CDR3 loop spans 15 amino acids. In germline, CDR1 is SGHVS, CDR2 FNYEAQ. The V and J ends lost 4 bases and 0 bases respectively, with 11 bases between them. Here the CDR3 reads CASSSTGSSTDTQYF. In DNA, the CDR3 is TGTGCCAGCAGCTCTACAGGGTCTAGCACAGATACGCAGTATTTT.

The rearrangement uses TRBV27 and TRBJ2-2; the match to TRBD2 covers 13 bases. Germline values: CDR1 MNHEY, CDR2 SMNVEV (reference sequence). Germline trimming cut 1 base from V and 6 bases from J; bases unmatched to any gene: 5. The CDR3 contains 17 residues. The CDR3: CASSLWTSGGLPGELFF. The CDR3 DNA sequence: TGTGCCAGCAGTTTATGGACTAGCGGGGGCCTTCCCGGGGAGCTGTTTTTT.

This clone was recorded only once. This chain links TRBV10-1 with TRBJ2-1, with D unresolved. The CDR3 sequence is 13 residues long. Germline CDR1 is WNHNN and CDR2 is SYGVQD (reference sequence). V dropped 0 bases and J dropped 8 bases, with 8 bases sitting between them. The CDR3, as DNA: TGCGCCAGCAGTGAGTCGAAGCTCTATGAGCAGTTCTTC. Translated: CASSESKLYEQFF.

The chain employs TRBV7-8 and TRBJ2-7; D might be TRBD2 (6 bases). Trimming shortened V by 1 base and J by 2 bases, and 9 bases separated the two germline ends. Germline-derived CDR1 and CDR2 are SGHVS and FQNEAQ. The CDR3 is 14 residues long. The CDR3 bases are TGTGCCAGCAGCTTAGGACTAGGGACCTACGAGCAGTACTTC. Its translation: CASSLGLGTYEQYF.

The rearrangement uses TRBV19 and TRBJ1-1; tentative D call: TRBD1 (6 bases). CDR3 length: 14 amino acids. The V gene lost 4 bases and the J gene lost 1 base, with 10 bases spanning the gap. The germline V gene has CDR1 LNHDA and CDR2 SQIVND (reference sequence). In DNA, the CDR3 is TGTGCCAGTAGTACCCGAGGGGGGAACACTGAAGCTTTCTTT. Translated, it gives CASSTRGGNTEAFF.

This clone was picked up a small number of times. The chain joins TRBV18 to TRBJ2-7, with 9 bases lining up with TRBD1. Germline V CDR1 and CDR2: KGHSH, LQKENI. V shed 4 bases and J 5 bases; nucleotides not matched to a gene: 9. CDR3 size: 15 residues. CDR3 residues: CASSRPPGQGNEQYF. CDR3 nucleotides: TGTGCCAGCTCACGCCCGCCGGGACAGGGTAACGAGCAGTACTTC.

The J gene is TRBJ2-7, the V gene TRBV27; TRBD1 aligns across 8 bases. CDR1 is MNHEY, CDR2 SMNVEV, per germline (reference sequence). The CDR3 has 15 amino acids. The V segment lost 1 base and the J segment 6 bases; nucleotides outside the gene matches: 8. The chain's CDR3 is CASSLYGTGASEQYF. CDR3 nucleotides: TGTGCCAGCAGTTTATACGGGACAGGCGCCTCCGAGCAGTACTTC.

V and J are TRBV5-4 and TRBJ2-2; no reliable D call. V dropped 0 bases and J dropped 1 base, with 7 bases sitting between them. The CDR3 consists of 15 residues. Germline V CDR1 and CDR2: SGHNT, YYREEE (reference sequence). The CDR3 here is CASSLELMNTGELFF. CDR3 DNA sequence: TGTGCCAGCAGCTTGGAACTTATGAACACCGGGGAGCTGTTTTTT.

V gene TRBV7-2 combines with J gene TRBJ1-1; tentatively, D is TRBD1 (6 bases). The V end was cut by 4 bases, the J end by 0 bases, with 12 bases between. Germline lookup yields CDR1 SGHTA and CDR2 FQGNSA. The CDR3 contains 15 residues. CDR3 protein: CASSWQGLLNTEAFF. The DNA for the CDR3 is TGTGCCAGCAGCTGGCAGGGGTTATTGAACACTGAAGCTTTCTTT. The whole variable domain, filled in from reference TRBV7-2 and TRBJ1-1, reads GAGVSQSPSNKVTEKGKDVELRCDPISGHTALYWYRQSLGQGLEFLIYFQGNSAPDKSGLPSDRFSAERTGGSVSTLTIQRTQQEDSAVYLCASSWQGLLNTEAFFGQGTRLTVV.

V gene TRBV27 combines with J gene TRBJ1-1, with a possible D match to TRBD1 (5 bases). The CDR3 extends over 14 amino acids. Germline V gene sequence: CDR1 MNHEY, CDR2 SMNVEV (reference sequence). V lost 6 bases and J lost 0, with 11 bases in between. The CDR3 is CASREGVVNTEAFF. CDR3 in DNA: TGTGCCAGCAGGGAAGGGGTGGTGAACACTGAAGCTTTCTTT.

This sequence joins TRBV5-8 and TRBJ2-5, with TRBD2 as a possible D gene (6 bases). Germline CDR1 is SGHTS and CDR2 is YDEGEE. V dropped 4 bases and J dropped 3 bases, with 13 bases sitting between them. CDR3 length: 14 amino acids. In DNA form, the CDR3 reads TGTGCCAGCAGCACGTGGACTACCAAAGAGACCCAGTACTTC. It is translated as CASSTWTTKETQYF.

This rearrangement joins TRBV4-1 to TRBJ1-1, with TRBD1 matching over 7 bases. The CDR3 spans 16 residues. J lost 2 bases, V lost 0 bases, and 6 bases had no gene match. Germline V CDR1 and CDR2: MGHRA, YSYEKL. In nucleotides, the CDR3 is TGCGCCAGCAGCCAAGATCCGGGACAGATTAACACTGAAGCTTTCTTT. The encoded protein is CASSQDPGQINTEAFF.

V is TRBV19 and J is TRBJ2-2; 8 bases fit TRBD1. Trimming cost V 0 bases and J 7 bases; bases outside gene matches: 10. The CDR3 runs to 17 residues. Germline assignment: CDR1 LNHDA and CDR2 SQIVND (reference sequence). This CDR3 is CASSIEAGGGSVGELFF. CDR3 in DNA: TGTGCCAGTAGTATAGAAGCAGGGGGCGGTTCAGTCGGGGAGCTGTTTTTT.

This chain uses TRBV19 with TRBJ1-2, with 10 bases that match TRBD1. The CDR3 covers 15 residues. The V segment lost 5 bases and the J segment 3 bases; nucleotides outside the gene matches: 6. Germline V gives CDR1 LNHDA, CDR2 SQIVND (reference sequence). CDR3 coding DNA: TGTGCCAGTAGTCTCCGGGACAGGGGCGACTATGGCTACACCTTC. As protein: CASSLRDRGDYGYTF.

The CDR3 is CASSHAGQSLLNTEAFF. The CDR3 DNA sequence: TGTGCCAGCAGTCATGCTGGACAGAGCCTTTTGAACACTGAAGCTTTCTTT. The J gene is TRBJ1-1, the V gene TRBV6-6, with TRBD1 as a possible D gene (6 bases). Germline V gene sequence: CDR1 MNHNY, CDR2 SVGAGI (reference sequence). V was pared by 5 bases and J by 0 bases, with 19 bases between. The CDR3 runs 17 residues.

This clone has just one count. The genes are TRBV6-2 or TRBV6-3 and TRBJ1-1; TRBD1 might be the D (6 bases). The germline V and J ends were trimmed by 7 bases and 6 bases, with 18 bases remaining between them. The CDR3 is 14 amino acids. Germline CDR1 and CDR2: MNHEY and SVGEGT. The CDR3 spells CASTPGRDTAEAFF. The CDR3 nucleotides are TGTGCCAGCACCCCCGGCCGGGACACGGCTGAAGCTTTCTTT.